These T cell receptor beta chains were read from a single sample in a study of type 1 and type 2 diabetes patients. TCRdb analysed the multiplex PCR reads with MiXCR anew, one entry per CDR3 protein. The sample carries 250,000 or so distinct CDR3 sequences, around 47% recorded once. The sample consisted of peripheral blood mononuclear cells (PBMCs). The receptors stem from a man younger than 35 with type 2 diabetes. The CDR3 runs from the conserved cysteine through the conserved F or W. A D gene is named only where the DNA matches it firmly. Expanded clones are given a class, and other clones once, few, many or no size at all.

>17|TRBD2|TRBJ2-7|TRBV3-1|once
TGTGCCAGCAGCCCCCCGGGACTAGCGGATAACTCCTACGAGCAGTACTTC
CASSPPGLADNSYEQYF
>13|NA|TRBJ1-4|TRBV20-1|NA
TGCAGTGCTAGAGACGGTGTTAATGAAAAACTGTTTTTT
CSARDGVNEKLFF
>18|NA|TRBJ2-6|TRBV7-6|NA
TGTGCCAGCAGCTTAGGTCAACCGACAGGCTCTGGGGCCAACGTCCTGACTTTC
CASSLGQPTGSGANVLTF
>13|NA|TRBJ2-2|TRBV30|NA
TGTGCCTGGAGTGCAGTAGAATCCGGGGAGCTGTTTTTT
CAWSAVESGELFF
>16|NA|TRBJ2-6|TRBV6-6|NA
TGTGCCAGCAGTAGGGGATGGGACTCTGGGGCCAACGTCCTGACTTTC
CASSRGWDSGANVLTF
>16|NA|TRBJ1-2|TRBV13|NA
TGTGCCAGCAACTCTTACAGAGCCCAAAGCAACTATGGCTACACCTTC
CASNSYRAQSNYGYTF
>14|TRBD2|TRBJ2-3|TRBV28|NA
TGTGCCAGCAGCGACGGGGGGAGCACAGATACGCAGTATTTT
CASSDGGSTDTQYF
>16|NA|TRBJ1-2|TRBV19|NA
TGTGCCAGTAGTATTAGCTCGACAGGTGCCTCTTATGGCTACACCTTC
CASSISSTGASYGYTF
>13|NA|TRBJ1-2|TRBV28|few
TGTGCCAGCACCCACTACCCGGTCATTGGCTACACCTTC
CASTHYPVIGYTF
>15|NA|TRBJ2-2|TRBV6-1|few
TGTGCCAGCAGTGAAGATGCCGATAACACCGGGGAGCTGTTTTTT
CASSEDADNTGELFF